This TCR beta chain is from a study of OX40 agonist ivuxolimab in advanced cancers. Study-level information: Patients received ivuxolimab, an intravenous treatment, every 2 weeks at 0.01 to 10 mg/kg. Hepatocellular carcinoma, melanoma, renal cell or head and neck cancer was diagnosed in the dose-escalation patients. Among those treated, three patients had partial responses, one with hepatocellular carcinoma and two with cutaneous melanoma.

Generated by immunoSEQ multiplex PCR, the TCRdb table keeps only in-frame clones and is missing some. The table lists about 19,000 clones, roughly four fifths of them singletons, with 21% in the top ten. Patients who had autoimmune disease history or got systemic immunosuppression were left out. The sample in question was CD4+ or CD8+ T cells sorted from blood, obtained in a trial of the OX40 agonist ivuxolimab. The source is an adult with an advanced solid tumor such as melanoma, head and neck, liver or kidney cancer.

CDR3 protein: CASRPPSTGELFF. In nucleotides, the CDR3 is TGTGCCAGCAGACCTCCTTCTACCGGGGAGCTGTTTTTT. The V call is TRBV6-5, the J call TRBJ2-2; D unresolved. Germline loops: CDR1 MNHEY, CDR2 SVGAGI. Between the trimmed V and J ends, which lost 6 bases and 5 bases, there was a span of 10 bases. The CDR3 totals 13 residues.